One T cell receptor beta chain is described in this entry. What it binds is not known. A read error may account for a junction end that differs from germline. Transcripts of RNA were the source for amplifying TCR beta CDR3 regions. The library came from an HTBI-primed first-round RT-PCR and a second-round multiplex PCR. TCRdb reanalysed the multiplex PCR reads using MiXCR and keeps one entry per CDR3 protein. The sample has 560,000 or so distinct CDR3 sequences; under 45% are singletons. Patients newly diagnosed with hyperthyroidism, under 2 months' duration, were aged 18 to 65, the study reports. The record originates from a study of Graves' ophthalmopathy and Graves' hyperthyroidism. Germline lookup yields CDR1 ENHRY and CDR2 SYGVKD. The CDR3 totals 15 residues. General observations from the study: Appearing in blood as well were most expanded thyroid clonotypes above 0.001 frequency.

Sequenced input: peripheral blood or thyroid tissue (not recorded which). This rearrangement joins TRBV10-3 to TRBJ2-7, with D tentatively TRBD2 (5 bases). The receptor was derived from an adult man with Graves' hyperthyroidism. CDR3 nucleotide sequence: TGTGTCATCAGTGAGTCTAGAGGAGGCTCCTACGAGCAGTACTTC. Protein product: CVISESRGGSYEQYF.